One and the same sample provided the 4 T cell receptor beta chains below, sequenced in a study of T cell responses to AZD1222 COVID-19 vaccine. This table comes from immunoSEQ multiplex PCR, and its TCRdb copy is limited to in-frame clones, with some not included. The data show around 150,000 clones, just over 90% seen once. The sequences come from peripheral blood, collected on day 0 of MenACWY control vaccination. The receptors were gathered from an adult in good health.

This chain joins TRBV5-8 and TRBJ1-2, with D possibly matching TRBD1 (6 bases). The CDR3 consists of 15 residues. The V end lost 4 bases, the J end lost 1 base, and 14 bases lay between the germline ends. Germline CDR1 reads SGHTS; CDR2 reads YDEGEE. CDR3 residues: CASSVNRDRNYGYTF. The CDR3, as DNA: TGTGCCAGCAGCGTTAACAGGGACCGTAACTATGGCTACACCTTC.

The rearrangement links TRBV9 to TRBJ2-4; 7 positions match TRBD2. The junction had 13 bases not matched to a gene; V was cut back by 0 bases and J by 7 bases. Looked up from germline, CDR1 is SGDLS and CDR2 is YYNGEE. This CDR3 spans 17 amino acids. The CDR3 loop reads CASSVAEGRAGSNIQYF. CDR3 sequence (DNA): TGTGCCAGCAGCGTAGCGGAGGGGAGGGCGGGAAGTAACATTCAGTACTTC.

The V gene is TRBV11-3, the J gene TRBJ2-7; D may be TRBD2 (6 bases). Germline V gene lookup returns CDR1 SGHNT and CDR2 YENEEA. The CDR3 is 14 residues long. V lost 1 base and J 6 bases, leaving 13 bases between the germline ends. This chain's CDR3 is CASSLVRTSSEQYF. In nucleotides, the CDR3 is TGTGCCAGCAGCTTAGTTCGAACTAGCTCCGAGCAGTACTTC.

The sample holds one count of this clone. The chain carries TRBV29-1 and TRBJ2-1; no clear D. V lost 6 bases and J lost 2, with 11 bases in between. Germline assignment: CDR1 SQVTM and CDR2 ANQGSEA. This CDR3 is built from 13 residues. Here the CDR3 DNA reads TGCAGCGTGGGAAGTGACACCTACAATGAGCAGTTCTTC. It is translated as CSVGSDTYNEQFF.